Listed here are 30 T cell receptor beta chains from one sample, sequenced in a study of cytomegalovirus exposure and HLA in healthy donors. The study ran its PCR with 60 Vbeta and 13 Jbeta primers. Measured with immunoSEQ multiplex PCR; TCRdb has only the in-frame clones, and not every one. The profile shows roughly 200,000 clones, around 77% of them singletons. Sequenced: PBMCs. The receptors derive from a man in his 60s in good health and CMV-seronegative.

This sequence joins TRBV18 and TRBJ2-6, with 8 bases aligning to TRBD1. Unmatched junction bases numbered 16, after V lost 2 bases and J lost 4 bases. The CDR3 spans 20 residues. Germline V gene sequence: CDR1 KGHSH, CDR2 LQKENI. The CDR3 reads CASSPKGGARGLTGANVLTF. CDR3 in DNA: TGTGCCAGCTCACCAAAGGGAGGCGCCAGGGGGCTAACAGGGGCCAACGTCCTGACTTTC.

The genes are TRBV5-1 and TRBJ2-1, with D possibly TRBD2 on 5 matching bases. The germline CDR1 and CDR2 sequences are SGHRS and YFSETQ. Trimming removed 1 base at V and 7 bases at J, with 9 bases between. CDR3 size: 13 residues. The CDR3, as DNA: TGCGCCAGCAGCTTGCCGCGGAGGAATGAGCAGTTCTTC. Amino acids: CASSLPRRNEQFF.

The gene calls are TRBV5-1 and TRBJ1-2, with no clear D. CDR1 and CDR2 (germline): SGHRS, YFSETQ. Trimming removed 1 base at V and 3 bases at J, with 10 bases between. There are 14 residues in the CDR3. The CDR3, as DNA: TGCGCCAGCAGCTTGAGGCAGGACTACTATGGCTACACCTTC. Translating gives CASSLRQDYYGYTF.

The rearrangement links TRBV7-2 to TRBJ2-2; 10 nucleotides match TRBD2. J was trimmed by 6 bases and V by 1 base; bases with no gene match: 8. Germline V CDR1 and CDR2: SGHTA, FQGNSA. The CDR3 is made up of 17 amino acids. DNA of the CDR3: TGTGCCAGCAGCTTAGAGCCTAGCGGGAGAGTTGCCGGGGAGCTGTTTTTT. Amino acid sequence: CASSLEPSGRVAGELFF.

The chain couples TRBV15 to TRBJ2-5; D might be TRBD2 (5 bases). V was shortened by 0 bases and J by 5 bases, with 13 bases between the two germline ends. Germline V gene lookup returns CDR1 LNHNV and CDR2 YYDKDF (reference sequence). CDR3 length equals 15 residues. Written as DNA, the CDR3 is TGTGCCACCAGCAGAGATCCGGGGAAAGGGGAGACCCAGTACTTC. Amino acid sequence: CATSRDPGKGETQYF.

The chain employs TRBV7-2 and TRBJ1-2; TRBD1 might be the D (6 bases). This CDR3 comprises 15 residues. Germline loops: CDR1 SGHTA, CDR2 FQGNSA. The V end lost 5 bases, the J end lost 7 bases, and 20 bases lay between the germline ends. CDR3 DNA: TGTGCCAGCAGCGTATCACCCACAGGGTTGAGTGGCTACACCTTC. This encodes CASSVSPTGLSGYTF.

The CDR3 loop reads CATSRESQRLAANTDTQYF. As DNA, the CDR3 is TGTGCCACCAGCAGAGAAAGCCAAAGACTAGCGGCGAACACAGATACGCAGTATTTT. V is TRBV15 and J is TRBJ2-3; TRBD2 matches at 9 bases. V shed 0 bases, J shed 2 bases, and the junction held 12 bases outside the gene matches. CDR1 LNHNV and CDR2 YYDKDF come from the germline V gene (reference sequence). The CDR3 runs 19 residues.

The chain links TRBV6-8 to TRBJ2-5; TRBD1 might be the D (5 bases). V was shortened by 8 bases and J by 3 bases, with 13 bases between the two germline ends. Per germline, CDR1 MNHGY and CDR2 SAAAGT. The CDR3 sequence is 13 residues long. This chain's CDR3 is CASPISREETQYF. The CDR3 region has the DNA TGTGCCAGCCCCATCAGCAGGGAAGAGACCCAGTACTTC.

The chain carries TRBV19 and TRBJ2-1; 7 nucleotides align to TRBD1. This CDR3 has 11 residues. After removal of 10 bases from V and 9 bases from J, the junction contained 6 bases not matched to a gene. Germline V gives CDR1 LNHDA, CDR2 SQIVND (reference sequence). The CDR3 DNA reads TGTGCCACCCAGGCAGGGGGTGAGCAGTTCTTC. It codes for CATQAGGEQFF. Complete variable domain (other parts from reference TRBV19 and TRBJ2-1): DGGITQSPKYLFRKEGQNVTLSCEQNLNHDAMYWYRQDPGQGLRLIYYSQIVNDFQKGDIAEGYSVSREKKESFPLTVTSAQKNPTAFYLCATQAGGEQFFGPGTRLTVL.

The chain uses TRBV27 and TRBJ1-1; D unresolved. The CDR3 has 11 amino acids. With 6 bases removed from V and 4 bases from J, the gap between germline ends came to 6 bases. Looked up from germline, CDR1 is MNHEY and CDR2 is SMNVEV (reference sequence). In DNA, the CDR3 is TGTGCCAGCAGCACCAGCACTGAAGCTTTCTTT. This gives the protein CASSTSTEAFF.

The V and J genes are TRBV19 and TRBJ1-4, with unresolved D. V was shortened by 5 bases and J by 2 bases, with 9 bases between the two germline ends. This CDR3 comprises 14 residues. Germline V gives CDR1 LNHDA, CDR2 SQIVND (reference sequence). The chain's CDR3 is CASSLWETNEKLFF. The CDR3 nucleotides read TGTGCCAGTAGTCTCTGGGAGACTAATGAAAAACTGTTTTTT. Using reference TRBV19 and TRBJ1-4 for the parts outside the CDR3, the full variable domain is DGGITQSPKYLFRKEGQNVTLSCEQNLNHDAMYWYRQDPGQGLRLIYYSQIVNDFQKGDIAEGYSVSREKKESFPLTVTSAQKNPTAFYLCASSLWETNEKLFFGSGTQLSVL.

V gene TRBV30 combines with J gene TRBJ2-3; maybe TRBD2 (7 bases). CDR3 size: 14 residues. V was trimmed by 0 bases and J by 4 bases, leaving 11 bases between them. Germline V lookup: CDR1 GTSNPN, CDR2 SVGIG (reference sequence). The CDR3 bases are TGTGCCTGGAGTGTAGGGGGAGGGGCAGATACGCAGTATTTT. It is translated as CAWSVGGGADTQYF.

This clone was found a few times. The genes are TRBV5-4 and TRBJ2-7, with no clear D. From germline, CDR1 is SGHNT and CDR2 YYREEE (reference sequence). Between the trimmed V and J ends, which lost 0 bases and 7 bases, there was a span of 14 bases. There are 14 residues in the CDR3. CDR3 coding DNA: TGTGCCAGCAGCTTGGTTAGTAGTCCTCGAGAGCAGTACTTC. Translation gives CASSLVSSPREQYF.

This chain uses TRBV4-1 with TRBJ1-2; 11 bases fit TRBD1. V was pared by 10 bases and J by 4 bases, with 5 bases of the junction left unmatched. CDR1 is MGHRA and CDR2 is YSYEKL in the germline V gene. The CDR3 has 13 amino acids. DNA of the CDR3: TGCGCCATCTGGACAGGGGGCTCCTATGGCTACACCTTC. Translating gives CAIWTGGSYGYTF.

This clone was observed a few times. V usage is TRBV2 and J usage is TRBJ1-5, with D possibly being TRBD1 (5 bases). Per germline, CDR1 SNHLY and CDR2 FYNNEI. Trimming took 4 bases from V and 0 from J, leaving 10 bases between them. The CDR3 is 15 residues long. The DNA for the CDR3 is TGTGCCAGCAGTGTTGAACAGGTTAGCAATCAGCCCCAGCATTTT. Translating gives CASSVEQVSNQPQHF.

The chain recombines TRBV28 with TRBJ1-2; D possibly corresponds to TRBD1 (5 bases). The germline V gene encodes CDR1 MDHEN and CDR2 SYDVKM. V was clipped by 8 bases and J by 7 bases, with 14 bases between them. The CDR3 runs 12 residues. In DNA, the CDR3 is TGTGCCAGCCAGACGGGGGTTTCTGGCTACACCTTC. Protein sequence: CASQTGVSGYTF.

The chain recombines TRBV4-3 with TRBJ2-1; TRBD1 is a possible D gene (5 bases). The CDR3 covers 14 residues. Looked up from germline, CDR1 is LGHNA and CDR2 is YSLEER. The ends were cut back, 1 base at V and 5 bases at J, with 9 bases in the middle. For the CDR3, the DNA is TGCGCCAGCAGCCAAGGGACACGCAACAATGAGCAGTTCTTC. As protein: CASSQGTRNNEQFF.

The CDR3 here is CASSILPMISNQPQHF. In DNA form, the CDR3 reads TGTGCCAGTAGTATCCTACCGATGATTAGCAATCAGCCCCAGCATTTT. The genes are TRBV19 and TRBJ1-5; D is ambiguous. The CDR3 is made up of 16 amino acids. V was pared by 3 bases and J by 0 bases, with 12 bases between. Germline V gene sequence: CDR1 LNHDA, CDR2 SQIVND (reference sequence). The full variable domain, with the rest looked up from reference TRBV19 and TRBJ1-5, is DGGITQSPKYLFRKEGQNVTLSCEQNLNHDAMYWYRQDPGQGLRLIYYSQIVNDFQKGDIAEGYSVSREKKESFPLTVTSAQKNPTAFYLCASSILPMISNQPQHFGDGTRLSIL.

This clone occurred once. The gene calls are TRBV6-5 and TRBJ2-3, with 11 bases matching TRBD1. The V segment lost 4 bases and the J segment 2 bases; nucleotides outside the gene matches: 2. The CDR3 totals 15 residues. CDR1 is MNHEY, CDR2 SVGAGI, per germline. In DNA, the CDR3 is TGTGCCAGCAGTTCCGGACAGGGGGCCACAGATACGCAGTATTTT. This gives the protein CASSSGQGATDTQYF.

In regard to this clone: The conserved closing phenylalanine or tryptophan is absent in this CDR3, likely reflecting a read error. This rearrangement joins TRBV6-6 to TRBJ1-2, with 7 nucleotides matching TRBD1. CDR3 size: 16 residues. In germline, CDR1 is MNHNY, CDR2 SVGAGI (reference sequence). J lost 2 bases, V lost 4 bases, and 10 bases had no gene match. CDR3 amino acids: CASSSTGGGVNYGYTL. DNA of the CDR3: TGTGCCAGCAGTTCGACTGGAGGGGGCGTGAACTATGGCTACACCCTC.

The chain is built from TRBV19 and TRBJ1-4; 7 positions match TRBD1. The ends lost 5 bases at V and 0 bases at J; junction bases unmatched: 3. This CDR3 comprises 15 residues. Germline V CDR1 and CDR2: LNHDA, SQIVND (reference sequence). The chain's CDR3 is CASSVDRATNEKLFF. CDR3 DNA sequence: TGTGCCAGTAGTGTCGACAGGGCAACTAATGAAAAACTGTTTTTT.

Comments on this clone: A read error is likely, as this CDR3 ends without the conserved phenylalanine or tryptophan. The DNA is omitted, as the CDR3 cannot be located on it reliably, and the CDR3 follows TCRdb's listing. V gene TRBV7-9 combines with J gene TRBJ1-1; the D call of TRBD1 is as the table states it, not checked on the DNA. Including both end residues, the CDR3 is 12 amino acids long. Germline-derived CDR1 and CDR2 are SEHNR and FQNEAQ (reference sequence). The CDR3 reads CASSLAGTGAIL.

The J gene is TRBJ1-4, the V gene TRBV5-1, with 8 bases matching TRBD1. The germline V gene encodes CDR1 SGHRS and CDR2 YFSETQ. The CDR3 has 14 residues. The ends lost 2 bases at V and 8 bases at J; junction bases unmatched: 5. CDR3 DNA: TGCGCCAGCAGCTTTCAACAGGGGGTAGAAAAACTGTTTTTT. The encoded protein is CASSFQQGVEKLFF.

The chain is built from TRBV7-2 and TRBJ1-1, with 7 bases matching TRBD1. The junction had 14 bases not matched to a gene; V was cut back by 3 bases and J by 7 bases. Germline lookup yields CDR1 SGHTA and CDR2 FQGNSA. The CDR3 covers 16 residues. The CDR3 is CASSFGLTGVNNEAFF. The CDR3 coding sequence is TGTGCCAGCAGCTTTGGGCTCACAGGGGTGAATAATGAAGCTTTCTTT. Full variable domain (rest looked up from reference TRBV7-2 and TRBJ1-1): GAGVSQSPSNKVTEKGKDVELRCDPISGHTALYWYRQSLGQGLEFLIYFQGNSAPDKSGLPSDRFSAERTGGSVSTLTIQRTQQEDSAVYLCASSFGLTGVNNEAFFGQGTRLTVV.

For this clone: A junction end diverges from the germline sequence, so it may reflect a read error. The rearrangement joins TRBV5-6 to TRBJ1-2; 8 positions agree with TRBD1. CDR1 is SGHDT, CDR2 YYEEEE, per germline. This CDR3 is built from 13 residues. The CDR3, as DNA: TGTGCCAGCAATAAGGACAGGGACGGCGGCTACCCCTTC. Translated: CASNKDRDGGYPF. The full variable domain, completed using reference TRBV5-6 and TRBJ1-2, is DAGVTQSPTHLIKTRGQQVTLRCSPKSGHDTVSWYQQALGQGPQFIFQYYEEEERQRGNFPDRFSGHQFPNYSSELNVNALLLGDSALYLCASNKDRDGGYPFGSGTRLTVV.

The chain carries TRBV2 and TRBJ2-7; D might be TRBD1 (6 bases). The germline V and J ends were trimmed by 7 bases and 1 base, with 14 bases remaining between them. Germline V gives CDR1 SNHLY, CDR2 FYNNEI. The CDR3 covers 14 residues. CDR3 DNA: TGTGCCAGCACCAACAGGGATCTTTCCTACGAGCAGTACTTC. Translated: CASTNRDLSYEQYF.

The chain links TRBV30 to TRBJ2-5; D possibly corresponds to TRBD2 (7 bases). Germline lookup yields CDR1 GTSNPN and CDR2 SVGIG (reference sequence). V was trimmed by 3 bases and J by 4 bases, leaving 12 bases between them. The CDR3 is 13 amino acids. DNA for the CDR3: TGTGCCTGGAGATTAGGGGGGGGAGAGACCCAGTACTTC. Encoded protein: CAWRLGGGETQYF. Supplemented by reference TRBV30 and TRBJ2-5, the full variable domain reads SQTIHQWPATLVQPVGSPLSLECTVEGTSNPNLYWYRQAAGRGLQLLFYSVGIGQISSEVPQNLSASRPQDRQFILSSKKLLLSDSGFYLCAWRLGGGETQYFGPGTRLLVL.

The gene calls are TRBV5-1 and TRBJ1-6; D is unresolved. V was trimmed by 0 bases and J by 10 bases, leaving 8 bases between them. Germline CDR1 reads SGHRS; CDR2 reads YFSETQ. This CDR3 region has 13 residues. For the CDR3, the DNA is TGCGCCAGCAGCTTGGCGGGTCGCTCACCCCTCCACTTT. Its protein is CASSLAGRSPLHF.

The chain employs TRBV7-9 and TRBJ2-7; 8 bases match TRBD2. Germline V lookup: CDR1 SEHNR, CDR2 FQNEAQ (reference sequence). The V gene end was trimmed by 5 bases and the J gene end by 5 bases; junction bases not matched to a gene: 5. The CDR3 consists of 13 residues. The DNA for the CDR3 is TGTGCCAGCAGCCGGACTAGCTACCACGAGCAGTACTTC. Translating it yields CASSRTSYHEQYF.

To note about this clone: The junction departs from the called germline gene at one end, perhaps through a read error. The rearrangement joins TRBV7-9 to TRBJ1-2, with 10 bases aligning to TRBD1. Germline V gene lookup returns CDR1 SEHNR and CDR2 FQNEAQ (reference sequence). This CDR3 has 15 amino acids. CDR3 DNA sequence: TGTTCCAGCAGCCCGGCCGGGACAGGGGACTATGGCTACACCTTC. Its translation: CSSSPAGTGDYGYTF.